This TCR beta chain was captured by sequencing in a study of human T cells and chemical hapten exposure. From the RACE reads, TCRdb called clonotypes with MiXCR, one entry per CDR3 protein. The top ten clones hold about 2.1% of a sample with roughly 250,000 distinct CDR3 sequences, about 9.4% of them seen once. The sample's time point: pre-sensitization, week 0. The sample's treatment: therapeutic diphenylcyclopropenone sensitization with weekly scalp DPC. The source material was whole blood, sampled in connection with sensitization to the hapten diphenylcyclopropenone (DPC). The sequence derives from a woman aged 40 to 50 with alopecia areata. Some clones in this sample may be carry-over from other donors' samples.

The CDR3 DNA follows: TGCAGCGTGCGAATATCCGCGGATTACGAGCAGTACTTC. Encoded protein: CSVRISADYEQYF. V usage is TRBV29-1 and J usage is TRBJ2-7; D unclear. From germline, CDR1 is SQVTM and CDR2 ANQGSEA. Between the trimmed V and J ends, which lost 6 bases and 4 bases, there was a span of 16 bases. The CDR3 loop spans 13 amino acids.